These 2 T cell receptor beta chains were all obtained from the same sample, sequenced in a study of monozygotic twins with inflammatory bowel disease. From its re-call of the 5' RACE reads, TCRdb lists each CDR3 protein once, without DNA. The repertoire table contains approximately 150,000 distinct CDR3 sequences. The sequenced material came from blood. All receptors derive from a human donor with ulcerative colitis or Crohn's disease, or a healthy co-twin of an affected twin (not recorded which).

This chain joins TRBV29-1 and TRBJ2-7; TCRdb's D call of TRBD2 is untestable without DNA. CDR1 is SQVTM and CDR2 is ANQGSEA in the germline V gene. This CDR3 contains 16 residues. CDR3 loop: CRNIGTSGGPYYEQYF.

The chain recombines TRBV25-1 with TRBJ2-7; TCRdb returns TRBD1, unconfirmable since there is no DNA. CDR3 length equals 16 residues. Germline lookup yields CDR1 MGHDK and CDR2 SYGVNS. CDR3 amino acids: CASSVEQGDPSYEQYF.